A single sample is the source of the 29 T cell receptor beta chains below, sequenced in a study of follicular helper T cells after annual influenza vaccination. Time point here: 2014-2015 season, pre-vaccination. The repertoire was sequenced with immunoSEQ multiplex PCR; TCRdb's copy has only in-frame clones and lacks some. The repertoire holds 10,000 to 15,000 clones, roughly 80% seen once, with around 0.45% in the top ten. The starting material was CXCR5- memory CD4+ T cells sorted from blood, obtained on the day of influenza vaccination. The receptor set was obtained from an adult who received the influenza vaccine.

The chain joins TRBV11-2 to TRBJ2-3; D is tentatively TRBD1 or TRBD2 (5 bases each). There are 15 residues in the CDR3. Trimming cost V 6 bases and J 0 bases, with 13 bases left between them. CDR1 and CDR2 from the germline V gene are SGHAT and FQNNGV. Here the CDR3 reads CASRFPGRSTDTQYF. CDR3 sequence (DNA): TGTGCCAGCAGGTTCCCGGGACGGAGCACAGATACGCAGTATTTT.

The rearrangement uses TRBV19 and TRBJ2-4, with 8 bases matching TRBD1. The CDR3 covers 17 residues. Germline V gives CDR1 LNHDA, CDR2 SQIVND (reference sequence). V dropped 1 base and J dropped 4; count of bases not matched to a gene: 9. CDR3 region: CASSIGVTGDRKNIQYF. The DNA of the CDR3 is TGTGCCAGTAGTATAGGAGTGACAGGGGACAGGAAAAACATTCAGTACTTC.

The chain uses TRBV5-5 and TRBJ2-5, with a tentative D call TRBD2 (5 bases). Germline V CDR1 and CDR2: SGHKS, YYEKEE (reference sequence). Trimming removed 2 bases from V and 5 bases from J, with 16 bases in between. The CDR3 runs 15 residues. The CDR3 loop is CASSFPDLGGETQYF. CDR3 bases: TGTGCCAGCAGCTTCCCGGACCTGGGCGGGGAGACCCAGTACTTC.

The chain links TRBV7-2 to TRBJ2-6, with D perhaps matching TRBD1 or TRBD2 (6 bases each). Germline V gene sequence: CDR1 SGHTA, CDR2 FQGNSA. This CDR3 spans 18 amino acids. Deletions cut 0 bases from V and 0 bases from J, with 12 bases between. CDR3 in DNA: TGTGCCAGCAGCTTAGCGGGGGGCTCAACCTCTGGGGCCAACGTCCTGACTTTC. Its translation is CASSLAGGSTSGANVLTF.

The V gene is TRBV4-1, the J gene TRBJ1-1, with no clear D. Trimming left V 8 bases short and J 4 bases short, with 17 bases between. Germline CDR1 MGHRA, CDR2 YSYEKL. The CDR3 totals 14 residues. The CDR3 nucleotides read TGCGCCAGCCGCGGTGTCCTGCGGGGCACTGAAGCTTTCTTT. It codes for CASRGVLRGTEAFF.

The chain recombines TRBV2 with TRBJ1-4; 11 bases align to TRBD1. The germline V gene encodes CDR1 SNHLY and CDR2 FYNNEI. The length of the CDR3 is 13 residues. The junction had 1 base not matched to a gene; V was cut back by 6 bases and J by 7 bases. CDR3 coding DNA: TGTGCCAGCAGGGACAGGGGGCGTGAAAAACTGTTTTTT. Its protein is CASRDRGREKLFF. Looking up the rest from reference TRBV2 and TRBJ1-4 gives the full variable domain: EPEVTQTPSHQVTQMGQEVILRCVPISNHLYFYWYRQILGQKVEFLVSFYNNEISEKSEIFDDQFSVERPDGSNFTLKIRSTKLEDSAMYFCASRDRGREKLFFGSGTQLSVL.

The chain links TRBV19 to TRBJ1-5, with D perhaps TRBD1 (5 bases). CDR1 LNHDA and CDR2 SQIVND come from the germline V gene (reference sequence). The CDR3 is 13 amino acids. Trimming took off 6 bases at V and 4 bases at J, with 10 bases between the two ends. CDR3 bases: TGTGCCAGTAGGGGTGGACAAAATCAGCCCCAGCATTTT. Translation: CASRGGQNQPQHF.

This sequence joins TRBV11-2 and TRBJ1-4; D perhaps matches TRBD1 (6 bases). With 2 bases removed from V and 7 bases from J, the gap between germline ends came to 20 bases. This CDR3 has 17 amino acids. Germline V lookup: CDR1 SGHAT, CDR2 FQNNGV. CDR3 coding DNA: TGTGCCAGCAGCTTATACCCGGGGGGCTGGTTGGGTGAAAAACTGTTTTTT. It specifies CASSLYPGGWLGEKLFF.

This clone was seen a single time. The V call is TRBV5-4, the J call TRBJ1-2, with 7 nucleotides matching TRBD1. V was clipped by 5 bases and J by 8 bases; unmatched bases: 15. The CDR3 runs to 15 residues. Germline assignment: CDR1 SGHNT and CDR2 YYREEE (reference sequence). The DNA for the CDR3 is TGTGCCAGCAGTCGGGACAGTCAGTCGGCTAGAGGCTACACCTTC. Its protein product is CASSRDSQSARGYTF.

This clone was recorded once. The CDR3 DNA reads as TGTGCCAGCAGTGAATTCGCGGGGGCGGGGGAGACCCAGTACTTC. It is translated as CASSEFAGAGETQYF. The chain is built from TRBV6-1 and TRBJ2-5; D possibly corresponds to TRBD2 (7 bases). In germline, CDR1 is MNHNS, CDR2 SASEGT. CDR3 length equals 15 residues. V lost 2 bases and J 5 bases, leaving 15 bases between the germline ends.

Concerning this clone: This sample includes further DNA sequences coding for the same CDR3. This chain connects TRBV18 to TRBJ2-4, with 8 bases that match TRBD2. This CDR3 is built from 13 residues. Germline V lookup: CDR1 KGHSH, CDR2 LQKENI. V was clipped by 0 bases and J by 8 bases; unmatched bases: 0. The DNA for the CDR3 is TGTGCCAGCTCACCACCTAGCGGGGACATTCAGTACTTC. Amino acid sequence: CASSPPSGDIQYF. Complete variable domain (other parts from reference TRBV18 and TRBJ2-4): NAGVMQNPRHLVRRRGQEARLRCSPMKGHSHVYWYRQLPEEGLKFMVYLQKENIIDESGMPKERFSAEFPKEGPSILRIQQVVRGDSAAYFCASSPPSGDIQYFGAGTRLSVL.

This chain links TRBV18 with TRBJ1-2; D may be TRBD1 (6 bases). The germline V gene encodes CDR1 KGHSH and CDR2 LQKENI. The CDR3 spans 15 residues. Trimming took off 3 bases at V and 4 bases at J, with 15 bases between the two ends. The CDR3 sequence is CASSPQARGPYGYTF. In nucleotides, the CDR3 is TGTGCCAGCTCACCCCAAGCTCGGGGGCCCTATGGCTACACCTTC.

In its sample, this clone was seen once. This rearrangement joins TRBV7-9 to TRBJ2-3; D remains unclear. The V gene lost 11 bases and the J gene lost 0 bases, with 21 bases spanning the gap. The CDR3 length is 16 residues. Germline V gene sequence: CDR1 SEHNR, CDR2 FQNEAQ (reference sequence). The CDR3 DNA reads as TGTGCCTGTTTTGGGGATGTCCTCCATAGCACAGATACGCAGTATTTT. It specifies CACFGDVLHSTDTQYF.

The chain carries TRBV4-3 and TRBJ2-5, with D perhaps matching TRBD1 (6 bases). The CDR3 has 14 amino acids. CDR1 is LGHNA and CDR2 is YSLEER in the germline V gene. The V end was cut by 4 bases, the J end by 7 bases, with 16 bases between. In nucleotides, the CDR3 is TGCGCCAGCAGCCCTCGGGACACTGTATGGACCCAGTACTTC. Translated, it gives CASSPRDTVWTQYF.

The chain couples TRBV5-6 to TRBJ2-2; D possibly corresponds to TRBD2 (5 bases). The CDR3 loop spans 15 amino acids. Per the germline V gene, CDR1 is SGHDT and CDR2 is YYEEEE. Trimming shortened V by 4 bases and J by 6 bases, and 16 bases separated the two germline ends. The CDR3 nucleotides read TGTGCCAGCAGCCTAACAACTAGTTTTCCCGGGGAGCTGTTTTTT. Its translation: CASSLTTSFPGELFF. Full variable domain (outside the CDR3, taken from reference TRBV5-6 and TRBJ2-2): DAGVTQSPTHLIKTRGQQVTLRCSPKSGHDTVSWYQQALGQGPQFIFQYYEEEERQRGNFPDRFSGHQFPNYSSELNVNALLLGDSALYLCASSLTTSFPGELFFGEGSRLTVL.

The J gene is TRBJ1-4, the V gene TRBV6-5, with no clear D. CDR3 length: 16 amino acids. Germline V gives CDR1 MNHEY, CDR2 SVGAGI. Trimming left V 0 bases short and J 4 bases short, with 12 bases between. The DNA for the CDR3 is TGTGCCAGCAGTTACTCTGCCCAGCTATTTAATGAAAAACTGTTTTTT. It is translated as CASSYSAQLFNEKLFF.

The chain is built from TRBV29-1 and TRBJ2-1; D might be TRBD2 (6 bases). CDR1 SQVTM and CDR2 ANQGSEA come from the germline V gene. The CDR3 totals 14 residues. The V end was cut by 7 bases, the J end by 12 bases, with 25 bases between. CDR3 amino acids: CSALNNSGTSRQFF. As DNA, the CDR3 is TGCAGCGCTCTGAATAATAGCGGAACGAGTAGGCAGTTCTTC.

This clone occurred a few times. This chain uses TRBV5-1 with TRBJ1-2, with D maybe TRBD1 (5 bases). The germline gives CDR1 SGHRS, CDR2 YFSETQ. The CDR3 loop spans 16 amino acids. V gave up 0 bases and J gave up 3 bases, with 15 bases separating them. Here the CDR3 reads CASSLGRGVGDYGYTF. The CDR3 bases are TGCGCCAGCAGCTTGGGGCGGGGGGTCGGAGACTATGGCTACACCTTC.

The rearrangement joins TRBV9 to TRBJ1-3, with D uncertain. V was pared by 0 bases and J by 0 bases, with 13 bases between. CDR1 SGDLS and CDR2 YYNGEE come from the germline V gene. The CDR3 contains 17 residues. The CDR3 is CASSVGTRMTSGNTIYF. The CDR3 DNA reads TGTGCCAGCAGCGTAGGAACCAGGATGACCTCTGGAAACACCATATATTTT.

V and J are TRBV4-3 and TRBJ2-1; 9 bases line up with TRBD1. This CDR3 has 18 amino acids. J lost 2 bases, V lost 0 bases, and 8 bases had no gene match. CDR1 and CDR2 from the germline V gene are LGHNA and YSLEER. CDR3 sequence: CASSQDLTGQGTYNEQFF. CDR3 DNA sequence: TGCGCCAGCAGCCAAGATCTAACGGGACAGGGAACCTACAATGAGCAGTTCTTC.

This clone was seen just once. The J gene is TRBJ2-3, the V gene TRBV10-1; 8 positions agree with TRBD2. The CDR3 consists of 16 residues. Looked up from germline, CDR1 is WNHNN and CDR2 is SYGVQD (reference sequence). The trim removed 8 bases at V and 2 bases at J, leaving 12 bases unmatched. CDR3 nucleotide sequence: TGCGCCAGCGACGGGGGGGAAGCGGCCTCCACAGATACGCAGTATTTT. It translates to CASDGGEAASTDTQYF.

V gene TRBV7-2 combines with J gene TRBJ2-1; D is perhaps TRBD1 or TRBD2 (5 bases each). The CDR3 runs 10 residues. Trimming cost V 9 bases and J 6 bases, with 6 bases left between them. The germline V gene encodes CDR1 SGHTA and CDR2 FQGNSA. The CDR3 loop reads CASGGNEQFF. CDR3 coding DNA: TGTGCCAGTGGGGGCAATGAGCAGTTCTTC.

V and J are TRBV19 and TRBJ2-1, with D possibly TRBD2 on 7 matching bases. V was shortened by 10 bases and J by 2 bases, with 18 bases between the two germline ends. The germline V gene has CDR1 LNHDA and CDR2 SQIVND (reference sequence). This CDR3 contains 15 residues. DNA of the CDR3: TGTGCCACCCGGGGGGCAGGAATGGCCTACAATGAGCAGTTCTTC. As protein: CATRGAGMAYNEQFF.

The chain employs TRBV7-2 and TRBJ2-3, with 7 bases matching TRBD2. CDR3 length: 14 amino acids. The germline gives CDR1 SGHTA, CDR2 FQGNSA. V lost 10 bases and J lost 6; bases outside the gene matches: 13. Here the CDR3 DNA reads TGTGCCACCGGAGAGCGGGGAGGAAGGGATACGCAGTATTTT. Translated: CATGERGGRDTQYF. The whole variable domain, remainder taken from reference TRBV7-2 and TRBJ2-3, is GAGVSQSPSNKVTEKGKDVELRCDPISGHTALYWYRQSLGQGLEFLIYFQGNSAPDKSGLPSDRFSAERTGGSVSTLTIQRTQQEDSAVYLCATGERGGRDTQYFGPGTRLTVL.

This chain connects TRBV14 to TRBJ2-6, with D possibly TRBD1 on 6 matching bases. The ends were cut back, 0 bases at V and 0 bases at J, with 18 bases in the middle. The V gene's germline CDR1 is SGHDN and CDR2 FVKESK. This CDR3 spans 20 amino acids. CDR3 DNA: TGTGCCAGCAGCCAAGATCTGGCAGGGGCAGGGGTCTCTGGGGCCAACGTCCTGACTTTC. It encodes CASSQDLAGAGVSGANVLTF.

This chain joins TRBV19 and TRBJ1-5; perhaps TRBD1 as D (5 bases). Between the trimmed V and J ends, which lost 0 bases and 3 bases, there was a span of 15 bases. This CDR3 contains 17 residues. From germline, CDR1 is LNHDA and CDR2 SQIVND (reference sequence). Here the CDR3 DNA reads TGTGCCAGTAGTATAGATCTGTGGGGGGTCGACAATCAGCCCCAGCATTTT. Its protein is CASSIDLWGVDNQPQHF.

The chain employs TRBV29-1 and TRBJ2-7; D unresolved. Trimming took 3 bases from V and 2 from J, leaving 8 bases between them. The CDR3 consists of 12 residues. CDR1 is SQVTM and CDR2 is ANQGSEA in the germline V gene. The CDR3 here is CSVEKETYEQYF. The CDR3 nucleotides read TGCAGCGTTGAGAAGGAGACCTACGAGCAGTACTTC.

CDR3 coding DNA: TGTGCCAGCAGGGTACAGGGGGCGATTAGTTCACCCCTCCACTTT. Protein product: CASRVQGAISSPLHF. The chain employs TRBV27 and TRBJ1-6; the match to TRBD1 covers 9 bases. The V segment lost 6 bases and the J segment 9 bases; nucleotides outside the gene matches: 9. CDR3 length: 15 residues. The germline gives CDR1 MNHEY, CDR2 SMNVEV (reference sequence).

This chain connects TRBV29-1 to TRBJ2-5; TRBD2 is a possible D gene (7 bases). The V and J ends lost 6 bases and 5 bases respectively, with 22 bases between them. CDR1 and CDR2 (germline): SQVTM, ANQGSEA. This CDR3 is 15 amino acids long. In DNA form, the CDR3 reads TGCAGCGTCGGCTCTTGGCGGGGGCGAGGGGAGACCCAGTACTTC. Encoded protein: CSVGSWRGRGETQYF.